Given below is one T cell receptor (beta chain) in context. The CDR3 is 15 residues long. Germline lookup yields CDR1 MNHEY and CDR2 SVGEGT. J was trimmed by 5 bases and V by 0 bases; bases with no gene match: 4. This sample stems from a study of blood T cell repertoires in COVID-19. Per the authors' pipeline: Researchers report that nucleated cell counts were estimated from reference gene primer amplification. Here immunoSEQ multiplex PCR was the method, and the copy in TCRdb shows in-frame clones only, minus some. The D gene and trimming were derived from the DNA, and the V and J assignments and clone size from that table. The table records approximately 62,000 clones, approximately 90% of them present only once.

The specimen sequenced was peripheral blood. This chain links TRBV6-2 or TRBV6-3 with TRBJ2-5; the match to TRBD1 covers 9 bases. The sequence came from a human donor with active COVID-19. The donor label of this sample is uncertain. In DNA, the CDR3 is TGTGCCAGCAGTTACTCTCGGACAGGGGATGAGACCCAGTACTTC. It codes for CASSYSRTGDETQYF.